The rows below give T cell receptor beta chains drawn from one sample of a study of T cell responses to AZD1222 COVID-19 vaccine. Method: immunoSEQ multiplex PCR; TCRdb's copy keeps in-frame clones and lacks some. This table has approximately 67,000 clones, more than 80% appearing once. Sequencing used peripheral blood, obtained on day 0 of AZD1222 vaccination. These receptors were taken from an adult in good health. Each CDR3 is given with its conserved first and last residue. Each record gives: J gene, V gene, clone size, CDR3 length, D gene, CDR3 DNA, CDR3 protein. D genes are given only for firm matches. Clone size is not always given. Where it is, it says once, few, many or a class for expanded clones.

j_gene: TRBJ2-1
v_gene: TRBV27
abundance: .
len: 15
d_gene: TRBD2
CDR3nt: TGTGCCAGCAGTTTAATCGGGACTAGATCCAATGAGCAGTTCTTC
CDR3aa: CASSLIGTRSNEQFF

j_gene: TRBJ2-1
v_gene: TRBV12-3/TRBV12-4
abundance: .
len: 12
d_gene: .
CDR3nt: TGTGCCAGCAGTTTAGGAGGGAATGAGCAGTTCTTC
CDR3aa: CASSLGGNEQFF

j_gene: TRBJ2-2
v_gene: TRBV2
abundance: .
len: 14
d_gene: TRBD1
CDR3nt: TGTGCCAGCAGGGGGGACAGGAACACCGGGGAGCTGTTTTTT
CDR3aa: CASRGDRNTGELFF

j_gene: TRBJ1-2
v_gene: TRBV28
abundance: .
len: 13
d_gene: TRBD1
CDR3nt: TGTGCCAGCAGCCTGGGACAGGGGGGTGGCTACACCTTC
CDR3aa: CASSLGQGGGYTF

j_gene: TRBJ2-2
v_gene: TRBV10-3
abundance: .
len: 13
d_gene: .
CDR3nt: TGTGCCATCAGTGAGAGGGACACCGGGGAGCTGTTTTTT
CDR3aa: CAISERDTGELFF

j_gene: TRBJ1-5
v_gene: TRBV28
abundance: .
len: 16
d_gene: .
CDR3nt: TGTGCCAGCAGTTTTAGTATTGGGACGCGAATCCAGCCCCAGCATTTT
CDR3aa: CASSFSIGTRIQPQHF

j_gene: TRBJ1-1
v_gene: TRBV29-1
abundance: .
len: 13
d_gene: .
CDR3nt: TGCAGCGTTGAGGTTCAAGGTAATACTGAAGCTTTCTTT
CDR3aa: CSVEVQGNTEAFF

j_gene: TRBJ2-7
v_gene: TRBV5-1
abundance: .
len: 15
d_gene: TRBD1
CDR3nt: TGCGCCAGCAGCTCAGCCCTCGGACAGGTCTACGAGCAGTACTTC
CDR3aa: CASSSALGQVYEQYF

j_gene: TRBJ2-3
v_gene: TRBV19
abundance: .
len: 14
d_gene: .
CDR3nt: TGTGCCAGTAGCGCGAGTTCGGGCACAGATACGCAGTATTTT
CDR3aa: CASSASSGTDTQYF

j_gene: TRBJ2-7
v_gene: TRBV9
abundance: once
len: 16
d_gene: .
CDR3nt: TGTGCCAGCAGCGTAGGGACCGGGACCGCTGGCGACGAGCAGTACTTC
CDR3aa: CASSVGTGTAGDEQYF

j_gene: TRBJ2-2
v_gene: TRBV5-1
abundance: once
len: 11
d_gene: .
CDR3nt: TGCGCCAGCAGCTTTGCCGGGGAGCTGTTTTTT
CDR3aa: CASSFAGELFF

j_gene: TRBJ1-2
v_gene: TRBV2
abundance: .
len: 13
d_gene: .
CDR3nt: TGTGCCAGCAGTCGTGGAGGGGGCTATGGCTACACCTTC
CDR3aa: CASSRGGGYGYTF

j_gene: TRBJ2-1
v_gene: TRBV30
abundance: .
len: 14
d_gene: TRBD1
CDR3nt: TGTGCCTGGACCGGGACAGGGGGCTTCAATGAGCAGTTCTTC
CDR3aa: CAWTGTGGFNEQFF

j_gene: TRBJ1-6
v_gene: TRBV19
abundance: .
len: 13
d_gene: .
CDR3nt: TGTGCCAGTAGATACGGAGTGAATTCGCCCCTCCACTTT
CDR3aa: CASRYGVNSPLHF

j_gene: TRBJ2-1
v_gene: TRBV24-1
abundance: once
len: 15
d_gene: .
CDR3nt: TGTGCCACCAGTGTTTCCGAAGTAAGTTTCGATGAGCAGTTCTTC
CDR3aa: CATSVSEVSFDEQFF

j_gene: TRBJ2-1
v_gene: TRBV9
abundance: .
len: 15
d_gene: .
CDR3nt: TGTGCCAGCAGTACAGGGATAAGTTCCTACAATGAGCAGTTCTTC
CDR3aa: CASSTGISSYNEQFF

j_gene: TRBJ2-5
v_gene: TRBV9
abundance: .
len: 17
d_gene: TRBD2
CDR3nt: TGTGCCAGCAGCGCCGGGACTAGCGGGGGGTTACAAGAGACCCAGTACTTC
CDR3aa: CASSAGTSGGLQETQYF

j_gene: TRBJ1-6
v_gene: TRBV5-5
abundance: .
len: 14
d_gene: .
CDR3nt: TGTGCCAGCAGCTTGGATTCGCGTTCCGGGCCCCTCCACTTT
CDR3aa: CASSLDSRSGPLHF

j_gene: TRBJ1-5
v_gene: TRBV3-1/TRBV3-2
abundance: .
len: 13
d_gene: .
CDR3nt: TGTGCCAGCAGCCATAGGGAGGGAGTGGCCCAGCATTTT
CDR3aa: CASSHREGVAQHF

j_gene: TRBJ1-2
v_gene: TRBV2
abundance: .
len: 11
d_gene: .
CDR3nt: TGTGCCAGCAGTCCTCCCTATGGCTACACCTTC
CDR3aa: CASSPPYGYTF

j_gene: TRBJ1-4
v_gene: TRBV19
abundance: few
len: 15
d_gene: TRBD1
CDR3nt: TGTGCCAGTACCCCCTGGGGACAGCCTAATGAAAAACTGTTTTTT
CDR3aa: CASTPWGQPNEKLFF

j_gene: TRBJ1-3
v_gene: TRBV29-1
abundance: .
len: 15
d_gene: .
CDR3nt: TGCAGCGTTGTTTTAGGACAGTACTCTGGAAACACCATATATTTT
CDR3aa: CSVVLGQYSGNTIYF

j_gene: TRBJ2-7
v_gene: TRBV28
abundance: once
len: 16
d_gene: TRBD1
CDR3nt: TGTGCCAGCAGTTTACTCGGACAGGGGGGGGCGTGGGAGCAGTACTTC
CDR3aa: CASSLLGQGGAWEQYF

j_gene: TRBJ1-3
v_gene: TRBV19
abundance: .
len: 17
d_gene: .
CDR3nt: TGTGCCAGTAGTATCCCTTGGTCGGGAACCTCTGGAAACACCATATATTTT
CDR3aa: CASSIPWSGTSGNTIYF

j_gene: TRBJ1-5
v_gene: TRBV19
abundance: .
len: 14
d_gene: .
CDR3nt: TGTGCCAGTAGTATGGGTCATAGCAATCAGCCCCAGCATTTT
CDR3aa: CASSMGHSNQPQHF